Sequencing of this TCR beta chain was carried out in a study of shared clonotypes between healthy human individuals. CD45RO-negative CD8 cells positively selected for CCR7 made up the naive population, which excluded terminally differentiated effector memory CD45RA+ cells. Assay execution proceeded at the deep level. For sorted subsets, approximately 0.2 ug DNA per replicate equaled about 31,000 T cell genomes. TCRdb keeps only in-frame clones here, not all; method: immunoSEQ multiplex PCR. Here the sample spans more than 500,000 clones, around 96% being singletons. The clonotype was recovered from a woman under 40 in good health. The sample comprised naive CD8+ T cells sorted from blood.

The DNA of the CDR3 is TGTGCCAGCAGTGTTTTTGGGGGCGATGAAAAACTGTTTTTT. It yields the protein CASSVFGGDEKLFF. The chain recombines TRBV6-1 with TRBJ1-4; possibly TRBD1 for D (6 bases). The V end was cut by 4 bases, the J end by 6 bases, with 12 bases between. CDR1 and CDR2 (germline): MNHNS, SASEGT. The CDR3 has 14 residues.